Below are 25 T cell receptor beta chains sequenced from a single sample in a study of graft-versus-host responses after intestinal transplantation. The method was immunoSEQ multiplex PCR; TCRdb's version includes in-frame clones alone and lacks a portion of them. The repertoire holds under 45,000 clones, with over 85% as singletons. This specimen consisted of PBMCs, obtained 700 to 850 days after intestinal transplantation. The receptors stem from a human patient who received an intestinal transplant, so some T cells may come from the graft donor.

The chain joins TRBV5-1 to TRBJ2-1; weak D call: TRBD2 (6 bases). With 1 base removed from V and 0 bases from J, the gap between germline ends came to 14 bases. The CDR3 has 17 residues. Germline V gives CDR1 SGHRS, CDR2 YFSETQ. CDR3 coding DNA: TGCGCCAGCAGCTTGTCTCCCGCCGGGAGCTCCTACAATGAGCAGTTCTTC. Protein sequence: CASSLSPAGSSYNEQFF.

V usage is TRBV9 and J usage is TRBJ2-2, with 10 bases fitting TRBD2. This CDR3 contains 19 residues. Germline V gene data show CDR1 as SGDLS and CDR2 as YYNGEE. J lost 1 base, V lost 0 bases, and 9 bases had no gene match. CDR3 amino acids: CASSVATSVAGGNTGELFF. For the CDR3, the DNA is TGTGCCAGCAGCGTAGCTACCTCGGTAGCGGGAGGGAACACCGGGGAGCTGTTTTTT. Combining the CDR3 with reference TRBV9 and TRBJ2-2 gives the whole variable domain DSGVTQTPKHLITATGQRVTLRCSPRSGDLSVYWYQQSLDQGLQFLIQYYNGEERAKGNILERFSAQQFPDLHSELNLSSLELGDSALYFCASSVATSVAGGNTGELFFGEGSRLTVL.

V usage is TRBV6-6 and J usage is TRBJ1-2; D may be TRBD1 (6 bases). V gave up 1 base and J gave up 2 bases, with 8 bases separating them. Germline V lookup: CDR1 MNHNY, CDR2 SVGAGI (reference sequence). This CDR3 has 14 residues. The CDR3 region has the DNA TGTGCCAGCAGTTACTACAGGGTGAACTATGGCTACACCTTC. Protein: CASSYYRVNYGYTF.

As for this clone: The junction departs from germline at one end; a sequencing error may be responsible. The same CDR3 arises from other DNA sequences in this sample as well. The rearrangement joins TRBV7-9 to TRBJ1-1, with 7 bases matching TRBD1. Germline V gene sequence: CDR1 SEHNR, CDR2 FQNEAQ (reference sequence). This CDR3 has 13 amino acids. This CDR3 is CASSQSGGTEAFF. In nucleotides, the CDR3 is TGTGCCAGCAGCCAATCAGGGGGTACTGAGGCTTTCTTT.

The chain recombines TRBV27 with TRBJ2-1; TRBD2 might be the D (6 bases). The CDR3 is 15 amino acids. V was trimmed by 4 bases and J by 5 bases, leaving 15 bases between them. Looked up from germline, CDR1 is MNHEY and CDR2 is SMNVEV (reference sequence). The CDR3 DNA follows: TGTGCCAGCAGTTCTCGGGGGATCCGAAACAATGAGCAGTTCTTC. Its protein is CASSSRGIRNNEQFF.

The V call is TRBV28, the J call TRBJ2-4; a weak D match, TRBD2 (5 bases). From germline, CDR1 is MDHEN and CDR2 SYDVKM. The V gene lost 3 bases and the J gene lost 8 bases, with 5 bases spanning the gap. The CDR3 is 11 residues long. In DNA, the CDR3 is TGTGCCAGCAGTTTGGAGGACATTCAGTACTTC. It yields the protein CASSLEDIQYF. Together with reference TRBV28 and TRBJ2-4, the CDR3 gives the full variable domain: DVKVTQSSRYLVKRTGEKVFLECVQDMDHENMFWYRQDPGLGLRLIYFSYDVKMKEKGDIPEGYSVSREKKERFSLILESASTNQTSMYLCASSLEDIQYFGAGTRLSVL.

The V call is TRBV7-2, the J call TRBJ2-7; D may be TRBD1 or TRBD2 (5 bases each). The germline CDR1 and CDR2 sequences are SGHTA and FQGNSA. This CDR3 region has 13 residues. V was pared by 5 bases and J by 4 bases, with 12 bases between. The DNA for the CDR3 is TGTGCCAGCAGCCCCGGGACGATATACGAGCAGTACTTC. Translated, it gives CASSPGTIYEQYF.

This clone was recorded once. Written as DNA, the CDR3 is TGTGCCAGCAGCCGGGACAGGGGTGGGCAGTTCTTC. Its protein product is CASSRDRGGQFF. The chain couples TRBV6-5 to TRBJ2-1; 10 positions match TRBD1. Germline V lookup: CDR1 MNHEY, CDR2 SVGAGI. The CDR3 totals 12 residues. With 6 bases clipped from V and 12 bases from J, the junction kept 5 bases outside the gene matches.

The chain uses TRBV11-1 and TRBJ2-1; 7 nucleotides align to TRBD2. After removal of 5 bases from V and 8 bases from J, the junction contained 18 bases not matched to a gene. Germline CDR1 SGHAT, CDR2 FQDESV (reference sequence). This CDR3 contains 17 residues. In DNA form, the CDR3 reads TGTGCCAGCAGCCCCGGGACTCGGACTAGAGAGGGTGATGAGCAGTTCTTC. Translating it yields CASSPGTRTREGDEQFF.

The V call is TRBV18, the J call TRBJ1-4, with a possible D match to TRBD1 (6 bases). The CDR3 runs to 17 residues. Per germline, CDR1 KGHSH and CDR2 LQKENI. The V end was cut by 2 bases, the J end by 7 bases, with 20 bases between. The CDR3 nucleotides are TGTGCCAGCTCACCAGGGGAGCAGGGGTTTCGGACTGAAAAACTGTTTTTT. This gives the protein CASSPGEQGFRTEKLFF.

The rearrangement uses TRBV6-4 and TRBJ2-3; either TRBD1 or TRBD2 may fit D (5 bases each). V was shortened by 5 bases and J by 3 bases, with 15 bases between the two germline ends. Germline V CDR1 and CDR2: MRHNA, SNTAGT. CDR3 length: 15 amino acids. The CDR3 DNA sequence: TGTGCCAGCAGTCCTCGGGGCGCTCGGACAGATACGCAGTATTTT. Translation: CASSPRGARTDTQYF.

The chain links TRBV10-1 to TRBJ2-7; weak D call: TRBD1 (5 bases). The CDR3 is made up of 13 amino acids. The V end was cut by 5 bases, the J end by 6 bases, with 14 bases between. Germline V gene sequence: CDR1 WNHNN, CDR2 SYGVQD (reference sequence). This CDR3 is CASSLTVVGEQYF. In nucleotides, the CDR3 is TGCGCCAGCAGTCTGACAGTGGTTGGCGAGCAGTACTTC.

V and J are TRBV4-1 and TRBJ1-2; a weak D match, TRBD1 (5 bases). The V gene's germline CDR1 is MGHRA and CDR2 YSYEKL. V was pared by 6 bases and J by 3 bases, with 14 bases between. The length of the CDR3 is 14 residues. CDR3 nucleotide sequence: TGCGCCAGCAGTACATGGGGGGAGGACTATGGCTACACCTTC. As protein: CASSTWGEDYGYTF.

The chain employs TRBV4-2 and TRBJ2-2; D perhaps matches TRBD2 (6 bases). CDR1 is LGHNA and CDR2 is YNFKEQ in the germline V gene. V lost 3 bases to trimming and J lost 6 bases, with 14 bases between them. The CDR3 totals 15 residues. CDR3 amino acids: CASSQNEAGPGELFF. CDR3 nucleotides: TGTGCCAGCAGCCAGAACGAGGCGGGGCCCGGGGAGCTGTTTTTT.

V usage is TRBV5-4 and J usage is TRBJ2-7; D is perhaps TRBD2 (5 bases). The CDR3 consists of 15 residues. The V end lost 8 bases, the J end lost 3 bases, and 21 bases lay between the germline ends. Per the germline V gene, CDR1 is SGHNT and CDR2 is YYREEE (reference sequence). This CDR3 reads CARILYRERDYEQYF. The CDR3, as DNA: TGTGCCAGAATCCTCTACCGCGAACGGGACTACGAGCAGTACTTC.

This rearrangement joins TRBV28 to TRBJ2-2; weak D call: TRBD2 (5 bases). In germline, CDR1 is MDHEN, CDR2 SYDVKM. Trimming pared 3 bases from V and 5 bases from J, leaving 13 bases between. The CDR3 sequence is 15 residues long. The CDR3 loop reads CASSFPGSRTGELFF. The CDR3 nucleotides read TGTGCCAGCAGTTTCCCGGGGTCCCGTACCGGGGAGCTGTTTTTT.

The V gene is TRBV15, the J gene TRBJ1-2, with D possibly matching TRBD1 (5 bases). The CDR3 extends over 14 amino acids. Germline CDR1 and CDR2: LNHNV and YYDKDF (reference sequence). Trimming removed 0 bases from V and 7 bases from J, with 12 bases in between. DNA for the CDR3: TGTGCCACCAGCAGAGAAGGGTTCGGGGCTGGCTACACCTTC. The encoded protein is CATSREGFGAGYTF.

The CDR3 sequence: CASSMSFEQFF. Written as DNA, the CDR3 is TGTGCCAGTAGTATGAGTTTTGAGCAGTTCTTC. This chain joins TRBV19 and TRBJ2-1; no firm D call. V lost 3 bases, J lost 9 bases, and 6 bases lay in between. The germline CDR1 and CDR2 sequences are LNHDA and SQIVND (reference sequence). The CDR3 has 11 amino acids. The entire variable domain, with the rest obtained from reference TRBV19 and TRBJ2-1, is as follows: DGGITQSPKYLFRKEGQNVTLSCEQNLNHDAMYWYRQDPGQGLRLIYYSQIVNDFQKGDIAEGYSVSREKKESFPLTVTSAQKNPTAFYLCASSMSFEQFFGPGTRLTVL.

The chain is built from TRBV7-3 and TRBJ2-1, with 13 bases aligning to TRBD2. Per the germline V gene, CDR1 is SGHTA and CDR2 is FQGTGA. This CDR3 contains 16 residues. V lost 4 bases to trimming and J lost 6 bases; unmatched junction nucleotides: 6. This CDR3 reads CASSSPTSGRINEQFF. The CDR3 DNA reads TGTGCCAGCAGCTCCCCGACTAGCGGGAGGATCAATGAGCAGTTCTTC.

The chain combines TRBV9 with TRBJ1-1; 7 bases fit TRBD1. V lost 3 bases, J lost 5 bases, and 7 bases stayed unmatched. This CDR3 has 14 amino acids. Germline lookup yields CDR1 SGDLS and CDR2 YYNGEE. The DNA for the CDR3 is TGTGCCAGCAGCGCTGCAGGGGGTATAACTGAAGCTTTCTTT. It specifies CASSAAGGITEAFF.

The CDR3 is CASSYRDRGTDTQYF. The CDR3 DNA reads as TGTGCCAGCAGTTACCGGGACAGGGGGACAGATACGCAGTATTTT. The chain is built from TRBV2 and TRBJ2-3, with TRBD1 matching 11 bases. The junction had 4 bases not matched to a gene; V was cut back by 5 bases and J by 3 bases. Germline lookup yields CDR1 SNHLY and CDR2 FYNNEI. This CDR3 spans 15 amino acids.

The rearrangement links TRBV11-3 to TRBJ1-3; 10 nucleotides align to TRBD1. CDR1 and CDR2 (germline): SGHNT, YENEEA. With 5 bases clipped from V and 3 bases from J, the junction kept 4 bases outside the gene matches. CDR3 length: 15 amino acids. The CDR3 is CASSPGTGVGNTIYF. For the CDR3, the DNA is TGTGCCAGCAGCCCGGGGACAGGGGTTGGAAACACCATATATTTT.

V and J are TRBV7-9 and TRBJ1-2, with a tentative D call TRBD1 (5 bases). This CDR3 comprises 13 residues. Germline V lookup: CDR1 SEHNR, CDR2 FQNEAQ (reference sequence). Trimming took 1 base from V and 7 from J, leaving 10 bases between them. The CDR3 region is CASSLERQGGYTF. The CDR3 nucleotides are TGTGCCAGCAGCTTAGAGAGGCAGGGTGGCTACACCTTC.

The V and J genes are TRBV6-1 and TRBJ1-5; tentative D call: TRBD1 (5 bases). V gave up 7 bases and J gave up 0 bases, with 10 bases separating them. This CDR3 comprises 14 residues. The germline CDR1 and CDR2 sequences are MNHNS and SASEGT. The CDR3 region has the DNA TGTGCCAGCACTCCAGGGTTTAGCAATCAGCCCCAGCATTTT. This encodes CASTPGFSNQPQHF.

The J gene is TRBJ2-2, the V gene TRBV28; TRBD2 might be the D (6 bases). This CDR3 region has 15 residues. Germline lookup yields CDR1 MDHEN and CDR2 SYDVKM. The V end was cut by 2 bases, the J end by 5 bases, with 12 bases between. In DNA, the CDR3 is TGTGCCAGCAGTTTACGGGGTCGGGGGACCGGGGAGCTGTTTTTT. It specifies CASSLRGRGTGELFF.